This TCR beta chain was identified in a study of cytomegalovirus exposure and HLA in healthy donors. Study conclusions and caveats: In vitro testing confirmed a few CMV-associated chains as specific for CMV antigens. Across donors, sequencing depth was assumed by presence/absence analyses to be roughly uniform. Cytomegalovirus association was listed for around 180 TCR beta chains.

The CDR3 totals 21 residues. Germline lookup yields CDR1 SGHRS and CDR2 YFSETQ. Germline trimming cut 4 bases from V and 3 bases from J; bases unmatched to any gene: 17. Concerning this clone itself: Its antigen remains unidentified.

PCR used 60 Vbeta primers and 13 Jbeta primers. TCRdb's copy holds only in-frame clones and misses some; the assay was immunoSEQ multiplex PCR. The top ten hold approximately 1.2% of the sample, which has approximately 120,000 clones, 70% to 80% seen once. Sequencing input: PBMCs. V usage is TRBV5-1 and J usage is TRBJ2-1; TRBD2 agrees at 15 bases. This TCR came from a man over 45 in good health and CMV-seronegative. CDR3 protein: CASSRPGGLAGGPSHYNEQFF. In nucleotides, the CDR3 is TGCGCCAGCAGCCGACCGGGGGGACTAGCGGGAGGCCCTAGCCACTACAATGAGCAGTTCTTC. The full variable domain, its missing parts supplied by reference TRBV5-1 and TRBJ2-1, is KAGVTQTPRYLIKTRGQQVTLSCSPISGHRSVSWYQQTPGQGLQFLFEYFSETQRNKGNFPGRFSGRQFSNSRSEMNVSTLELGDSALYLCASSRPGGLAGGPSHYNEQFFGPGTRLTVL.